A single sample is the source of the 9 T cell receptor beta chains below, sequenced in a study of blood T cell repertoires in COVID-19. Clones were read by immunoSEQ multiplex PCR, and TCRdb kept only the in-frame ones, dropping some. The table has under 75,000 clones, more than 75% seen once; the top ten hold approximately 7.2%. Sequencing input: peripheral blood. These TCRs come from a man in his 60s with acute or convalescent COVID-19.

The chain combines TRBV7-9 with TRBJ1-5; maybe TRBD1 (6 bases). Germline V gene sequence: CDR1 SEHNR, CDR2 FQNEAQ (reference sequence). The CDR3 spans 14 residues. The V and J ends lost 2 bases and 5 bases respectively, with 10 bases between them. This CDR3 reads CASSLQGIDQPQHF. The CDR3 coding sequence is TGTGCCAGCAGCTTACAGGGGATAGATCAGCCCCAGCATTTT.

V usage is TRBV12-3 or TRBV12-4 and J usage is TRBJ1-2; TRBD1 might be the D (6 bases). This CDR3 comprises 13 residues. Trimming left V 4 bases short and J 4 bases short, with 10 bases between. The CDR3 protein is CASSWTEVYGYTF. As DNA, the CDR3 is TGTGCCAGCAGTTGGACAGAAGTCTATGGCTACACCTTC.

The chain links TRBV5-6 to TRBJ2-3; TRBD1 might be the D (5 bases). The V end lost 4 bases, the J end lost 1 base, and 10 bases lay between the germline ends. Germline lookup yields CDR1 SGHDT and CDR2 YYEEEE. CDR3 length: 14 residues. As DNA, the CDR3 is TGTGCCAGCAGCAGGGGATACGGCACAGATACGCAGTATTTT. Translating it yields CASSRGYGTDTQYF.

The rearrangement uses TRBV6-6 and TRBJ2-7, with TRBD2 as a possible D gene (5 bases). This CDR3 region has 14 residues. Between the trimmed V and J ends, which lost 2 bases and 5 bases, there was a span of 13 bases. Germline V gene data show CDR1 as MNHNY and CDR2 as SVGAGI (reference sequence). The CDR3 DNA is TGTGCCAGCAGTTACGGAACTAGGGTCCACGAGCAGTACTTC. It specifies CASSYGTRVHEQYF.

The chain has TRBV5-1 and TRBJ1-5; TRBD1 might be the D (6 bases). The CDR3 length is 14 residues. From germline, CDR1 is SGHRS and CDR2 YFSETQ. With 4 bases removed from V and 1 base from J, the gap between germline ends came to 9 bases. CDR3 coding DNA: TGCGCCAGCAGCCCAGGACAGAGCAATCAGCCCCAGCATTTT. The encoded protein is CASSPGQSNQPQHF.

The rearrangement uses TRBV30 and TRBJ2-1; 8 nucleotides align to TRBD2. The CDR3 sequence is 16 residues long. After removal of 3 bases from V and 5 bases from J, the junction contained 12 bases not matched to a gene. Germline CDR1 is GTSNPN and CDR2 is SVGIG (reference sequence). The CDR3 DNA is TGTGCCTGGAGGGGACTAGTCGGCGGGCGAGACAATGAGCAGTTCTTC. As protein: CAWRGLVGGRDNEQFF.

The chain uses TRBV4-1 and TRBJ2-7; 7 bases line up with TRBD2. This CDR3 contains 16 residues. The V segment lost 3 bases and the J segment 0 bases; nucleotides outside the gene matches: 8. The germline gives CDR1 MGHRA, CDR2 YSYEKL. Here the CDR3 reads CASSQTNSGPSYEQYF. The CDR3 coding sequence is TGCGCCAGCAGCCAGACGAATAGCGGGCCCTCCTACGAGCAGTACTTC.

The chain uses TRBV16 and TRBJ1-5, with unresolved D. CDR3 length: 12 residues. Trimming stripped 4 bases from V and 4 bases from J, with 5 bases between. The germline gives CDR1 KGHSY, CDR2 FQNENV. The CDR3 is CASSRGNQPQHF. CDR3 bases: TGTGCCAGCAGCCGAGGGAATCAGCCCCAGCATTTT.

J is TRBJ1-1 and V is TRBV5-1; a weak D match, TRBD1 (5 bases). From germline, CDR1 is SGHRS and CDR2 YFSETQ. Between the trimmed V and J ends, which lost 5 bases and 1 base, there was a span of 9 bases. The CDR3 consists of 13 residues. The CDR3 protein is CASSRGENTEAFF. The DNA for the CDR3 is TGCGCCAGCAGTAGGGGCGAGAACACTGAAGCTTTCTTT.